This T cell receptor (beta chain) was identified in a study of blood T cell repertoires in COVID-19. Sequenced by immunoSEQ multiplex PCR; TCRdb stores in-frame clones only, minus some. The sample has under 150,000 clones; 70% to 90% are singletons. Germline CDR1 reads MNHEY; CDR2 reads SMNVEV (reference sequence). The germline V and J ends were trimmed by 5 bases and 6 bases, with 11 bases remaining between them. This CDR3 contains 13 residues. The chain employs TRBV27 and TRBJ2-4, with D perhaps matching TRBD1 (5 bases). Sequences were obtained from peripheral blood. This sequence originates from a man aged 35 to 55 with acute or convalescent COVID-19. In DNA, the CDR3 is TGTGCCAGCAGTCCCGACAGAAGAAACATTCAGTACTTC. Its protein product is CASSPDRRNIQYF.